Reported below is one TCR beta chain. The data belong to a study of blood T cell repertoires in COVID-19. Study context: Samples came from the United States, Italy and Spain, spanning acute and convalescent COVID-19. In each case, the material was cDNA or gDNA derived from T cells, B-cell-depleted T cells, or PBMCs.

The authors' processing: It was from reference gene primer amplification that nucleated cell counts were estimated. The assay was immunoSEQ multiplex PCR, and TCRdb's table has in-frame clones only and misses some. The V and J calls and the clone size are those of that table, but D and trimming were determined from the DNA. The sample carries fewer than 70,000 clones, roughly nine tenths recorded once. This CDR3 has 17 residues. CDR1 is SGDLS, CDR2 YYNGEE, per germline. Trimming at V came to 4 bases and at J to 1 base, leaving 5 bases not matched to a gene. The chain employs TRBV9 and TRBJ2-1; TRBD2 aligns across 13 bases. What was sequenced was peripheral blood. The origin of this receptor is a man between 50 and 59 years old with acute or convalescent COVID-19. The CDR3 nucleotides read TGTGCCAGCAGCATCCGGACTAGCGGGAGTTCCTACAATGAGCAGTTCTTC. Residues: CASSIRTSGSSYNEQFF. The full variable domain, with the rest looked up from reference TRBV9 and TRBJ2-1, is DSGVTQTPKHLITATGQRVTLRCSPRSGDLSVYWYQQSLDQGLQFLIQYYNGEERAKGNILERFSAQQFPDLHSELNLSSLELGDSALYFCASSIRTSGSSYNEQFFGPGTRLTVL.